These T cell receptor beta chains were read from a single sample in a study of cytomegalovirus exposure and HLA in healthy donors. TCRdb's table, derived via immunoSEQ multiplex PCR, lists solely in-frame clones and lacks some. This table holds around 130,000 clones. Sequenced: PBMCs. These receptors were obtained from a woman between 55 and 75 years old in good health and CMV-seronegative. The CDR3 runs from the conserved cysteine through the conserved F or W. The order of the fields is V gene, CDR3 length, J gene, D gene, CDR3 DNA, CDR3 protein. D genes are given only for firm matches.

TRBV27	14	TRBJ2-7	TRBD2	TGTGCCAGCAGTCCGTTAGCGGGGGGGCGGGAGCAGTACTTC	CASSPLAGGREQYF
TRBV10-1	15	TRBJ2-7	-	TGCGCCAGCAGTGAGTCGGGCGACCGGCTTCACGAGCAGTACTTC	CASSESGDRLHEQYF
TRBV13	16	TRBJ2-7	TRBD1	TGTGCCAGCAGCTTAGCTGGGACAGGGGGCCCCTACGAGCAGTACTTC	CASSLAGTGGPYEQYF
TRBV27	17	TRBJ1-5	-	TGTGCCAGCAGTTGGACGTCCGGGACATCCTCGGGGCAGCCCCAGCATTTT	CASSWTSGTSSGQPQHF
TRBV2	13	TRBJ2-5	-	TGTGCCAGCAGTGAAGCGGGCGTGGAGACCCAGTACTTC	CASSEAGVETQYF
TRBV19	16	TRBJ1-6	TRBD1	TGTGCCAGTAGTATAGGATCCGGGACAGGGGTTTCACCCCTCCACTTT	CASSIGSGTGVSPLHF
TRBV6-1	13	TRBJ1-5	-	TGTGCCAGCAGTGAAAGAGGGTATCAGCCCCAGCATTTT	CASSERGYQPQHF
TRBV11-3	15	TRBJ1-6	-	TGTGCCAGCACGAGGGGGGGCCTTGTTGATTCACCCCTCCACTTT	CASTRGGLVDSPLHF
TRBV28	14	TRBJ1-2	-	TGTGCCAGCAGTTTAAGCGACAGGTCCTATGGCTACACCTTC	CASSLSDRSYGYTF
TRBV2	15	TRBJ2-5	TRBD1	TGTGCCAGCAGGATTGGGGGACAGGGGCGGGAGACCCAGTACTTC	CASRIGGQGRETQYF
TRBV23-1	10	TRBJ2-7	-	TGCGCCAGCAGGGAGTTCGAGCAGTACTTC	CASREFEQYF
TRBV5-1	14	TRBJ2-3	-	TGCGCCAGCAGCAATCAGGGTGGCGCAGATACGCAGTATTTT	CASSNQGGADTQYF
TRBV29-1	17	TRBJ1-1	-	TGCAGCGTTGAAGATACCGGAGGACAGACCCATAACACTGAAGCTTTCTTT	CSVEDTGGQTHNTEAFF
TRBV5-8	13	TRBJ1-1	-	TGTGCCAGCAGACCAGGACAGCTTCTTACAGCTTTCTTT	CASRPGQLLTAFF
TRBV19	16	TRBJ2-7	TRBD2	TGTGCCAGTAGTTCCCTGGCGGGGGACCCTCCCTACGAGCAGTACTTC	CASSSLAGDPPYEQYF
TRBV6-5	14	TRBJ1-2	-	TGTGCCAGCAGTTCCCCGGGTCGCAAAAATGGCTACACCTTC	CASSSPGRKNGYTF
TRBV7-9	18	TRBJ2-2	-	TGTGCCAGCAGCTTATCCTTTGGACAGCCAACGAACACCGGGGAGCTGTTTTTT	CASSLSFGQPTNTGELFF
TRBV28	15	TRBJ2-7	TRBD1	TGTGCCAGCAGTTCAGGACAGGCGATGACCCCGGAGCAGTACTTC	CASSSGQAMTPEQYF
TRBV15	15	TRBJ1-1	-	TGTGCCACCAGCAGAGGACGGGGATTTGGCACTGAAGCTTTCTTT	CATSRGRGFGTEAFF
TRBV11-2	15	TRBJ1-1	TRBD1	TGTGCCAGCAGCCGCGATACTACAGGGGGACGTAGAGCTTTCTTT	CASSRDTTGGRRAFF
TRBV7-8	16	TRBJ2-2	TRBD2	TGTGCCAGCAGCCCCCCTTTAGCGGGACACACCGGGGAGCTGTTTTTT	CASSPPLAGHTGELFF
TRBV5-4	15	TRBJ2-7	-	TGTGCCAGCAGCTTAGGTACAGCCTATACCTACGAGCAGTACTTC	CASSLGTAYTYEQYF
TRBV2	13	TRBJ1-1	-	TGTGCCAGCAAGGGGATGGGGAACACTGAAGCTTTCTTT	CASKGMGNTEAFF
TRBV18	17	TRBJ1-5	-	TGTGCCAGCTCCCCTACGACAGCCGATTATAGCAATCAGCCCCAGCATTTT	CASSPTTADYSNQPQHF
TRBV21-1	13	TRBJ1-6	-	TGTGCCAGCAGCGCCCCTAAAAGCTCACCCCTCCACTTT	CASSAPKSSPLHF
TRBV27	15	TRBJ2-2	-	TGTGCCAGAAATGGACAACGTGGTTGGACCGGGGAGCTGTTTTTT	CARNGQRGWTGELFF
TRBV27	13	TRBJ1-5	-	TGTGCCAGCAGTTACAGGGTAGATCAGCCCCAGCATTTT	CASSYRVDQPQHF
TRBV19	16	TRBJ2-1	-	TGTGCCAGTAGTATGGTCCAGGGGGGAATAAGGAATGAGCAGTTCTTC	CASSMVQGGIRNEQFF
TRBV2	15	TRBJ1-1	-	TGTGCCAGCAGTGAAGCTAGGGGGTTGAACACTGAAGCTTTCTTT	CASSEARGLNTEAFF
TRBV10-3	14	TRBJ2-3	TRBD2	TGTGCCATCAACGGCGGGAGGGACACAGATACGCAGTATTTT	CAINGGRDTDTQYF
TRBV7-8	14	TRBJ1-4	-	TGTGCCAGCAGCTTAGCACAGAAGAATGAAAAACTGTTTTTT	CASSLAQKNEKLFF
TRBV7-2	14	TRBJ2-5	TRBD1	TGTGCCAGCAGTATTCGACAGGGGGGGGAGACCCAGTACTTC	CASSIRQGGETQYF
TRBV7-8	15	TRBJ2-7	TRBD2	TGTGCCAGCAGCTTAGTCGGGGGGGGCTCCTACGAGCAGTACTTC	CASSLVGGGSYEQYF
TRBV5-4	16	TRBJ2-3	-	TGTGCCAGCAGCTTATTGATAAGCGGAGGCACAGATACGCAGTATTTT	CASSLLISGGTDTQYF
TRBV9	16	TRBJ2-5	TRBD2	TGTGCCAGCAGCGTAGCAGTTACTAGCGGGGAAGAGACCCAGTACTTC	CASSVAVTSGEETQYF
TRBV10-2	16	TRBJ2-3	TRBD2	TGCGCCAGCAGTGAGTCCAGGACTAGCGCTACAGATACGCAGTATTTT	CASSESRTSATDTQYF
TRBV5-1	15	TRBJ2-7	-	TGCGCCAGCAGCTTGGGGCAGGGAAGTGCCTACGAGCAGTACTTC	CASSLGQGSAYEQYF
TRBV2	14	TRBJ1-4	-	TGTGCCAGCGGGACTGGGTGGAATAATGAAAAACTGTTTTTT	CASGTGWNNEKLFF
TRBV5-5	14	TRBJ1-5	-	TGTGCCAGCAGCTTGGTCCACAGCAGGCAGCCCCAGCATTTT	CASSLVHSRQPQHF
TRBV6-5	16	TRBJ1-4	TRBD1	TGTGCCAGCAGTTACGGTCAGGGGGATTCTAATGAAAAACTGTTTTTT	CASSYGQGDSNEKLFF
TRBV2	18	TRBJ2-1	-	TGTGCCAGCAGGGTTGGTGGGTACGCGGGGGCCTTAGGGAATGAGCAGTTCTTC	CASRVGGYAGALGNEQFF
TRBV19	13	TRBJ1-1	-	TGTGCCAGTAGCCTATTACAGGGCACTGAAGCTTTCTTT	CASSLLQGTEAFF
TRBV5-1	17	TRBJ2-3	TRBD2	TGCGCCAGCAGCTCTCAGACGGCGGGAGGCGGACGAGATACGCAGTATTTT	CASSSQTAGGGRDTQYF
TRBV10-2	17	TRBJ1-1	-	TGCGCCAGCAGCCTAGGGGCAGGGGCGACCTTGAACACTGAAGCTTTCTTT	CASSLGAGATLNTEAFF
TRBV5-1	14	TRBJ2-7	TRBD1	TGCGCCAGCAGCTTCGCAGGGGGCGGATACGAGCAGTACTTC	CASSFAGGGYEQYF
TRBV7-8	17	TRBJ2-7	TRBD2	TGTGCCAGCAGCTTCCCTAGCGGGCGTTCTAGCTCCTACGAGCAGTACTTC	CASSFPSGRSSSYEQYF
TRBV6-1	14	TRBJ2-5	-	TGTGCCAGCAGTGAAGCCGGACTGCAAGAGACCCAGTACTTC	CASSEAGLQETQYF
TRBV7-9	13	TRBJ2-3	TRBD2	TGTGCCAGCAACTCTAGCGGGACTTCCCCGCAGTATTTT	CASNSSGTSPQYF
TRBV5-1	15	TRBJ2-4	TRBD2	TGCGCCAGCAGCCTAGGACTAGCGGGGGGGGACATTCAGTACTTC	CASSLGLAGGDIQYF
TRBV7-9	16	TRBJ1-3	-	TGTGCCAGCAGCTTAGAGCCAGGGATTACGGGAAACACCATATATTTT	CASSLEPGITGNTIYF
TRBV27	16	TRBJ1-2	TRBD1	TGTGCCAGCAGTCCGTTGACAGGGAAATCTCTTCGAGGCTACACCTTC	CASSPLTGKSLRGYTF
TRBV19	16	TRBJ2-5	TRBD1	TGTGCCAGTAGTATTCTAGGACAGGGGGGAAGTGAGACCCAGTACTTC	CASSILGQGGSETQYF